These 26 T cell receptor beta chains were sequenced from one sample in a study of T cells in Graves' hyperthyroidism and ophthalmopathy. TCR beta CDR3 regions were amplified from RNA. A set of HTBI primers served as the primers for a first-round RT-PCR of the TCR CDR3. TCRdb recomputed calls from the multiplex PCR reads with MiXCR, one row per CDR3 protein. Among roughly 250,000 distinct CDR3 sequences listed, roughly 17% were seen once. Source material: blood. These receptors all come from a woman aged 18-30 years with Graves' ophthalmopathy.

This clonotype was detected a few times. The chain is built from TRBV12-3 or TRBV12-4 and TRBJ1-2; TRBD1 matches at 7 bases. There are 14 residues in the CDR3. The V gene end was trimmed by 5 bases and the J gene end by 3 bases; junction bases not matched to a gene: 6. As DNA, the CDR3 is TGTGCCAGCAGTCCGTCCGGGACAGACTATGGCTACACCTTC. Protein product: CASSPSGTDYGYTF.

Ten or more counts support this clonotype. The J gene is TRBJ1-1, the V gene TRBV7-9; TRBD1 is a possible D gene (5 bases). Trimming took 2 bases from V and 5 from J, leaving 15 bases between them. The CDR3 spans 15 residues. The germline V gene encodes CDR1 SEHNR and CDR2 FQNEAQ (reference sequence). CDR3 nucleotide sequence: TGTGCCAGCAGCTTATTTTCCAGGGAGAGAACTGAAGCTTTCTTT. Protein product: CASSLFSRERTEAFF.

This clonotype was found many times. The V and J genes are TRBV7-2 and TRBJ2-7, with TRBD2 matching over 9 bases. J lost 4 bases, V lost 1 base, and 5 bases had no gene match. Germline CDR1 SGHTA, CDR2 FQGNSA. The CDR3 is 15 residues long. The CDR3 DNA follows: TGTGCCAGCAGCTTAGGGCCAGCGGGAGGTTACGAGCAGTACTTC. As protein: CASSLGPAGGYEQYF.

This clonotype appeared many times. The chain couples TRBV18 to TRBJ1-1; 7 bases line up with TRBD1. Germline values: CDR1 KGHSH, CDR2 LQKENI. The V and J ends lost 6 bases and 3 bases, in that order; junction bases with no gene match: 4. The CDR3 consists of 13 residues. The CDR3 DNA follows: TGTGCCAGCTCTCAGGGGGGAGACACTGAAGCTTTCTTT. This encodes CASSQGGDTEAFF.

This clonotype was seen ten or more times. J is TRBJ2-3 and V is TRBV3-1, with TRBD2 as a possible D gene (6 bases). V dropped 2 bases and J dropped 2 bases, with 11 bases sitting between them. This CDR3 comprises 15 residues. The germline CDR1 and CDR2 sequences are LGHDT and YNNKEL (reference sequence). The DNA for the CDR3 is TGTGCCAGCAGCCAACGGGAGTGGGTCACAGATACGCAGTATTTT. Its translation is CASSQREWVTDTQYF.

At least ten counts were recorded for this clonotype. The CDR3: CASSFRLPYNEQFF. In DNA form, the CDR3 reads TGTGCCAGCAGTTTTAGACTACCATACAATGAGCAGTTCTTC. The genes are TRBV27 and TRBJ2-1, with D possibly TRBD2 on 5 matching bases. The CDR3 covers 14 residues. Germline loops: CDR1 MNHEY, CDR2 SMNVEV (reference sequence). V dropped 3 bases and J dropped 4 bases, with 10 bases sitting between them.

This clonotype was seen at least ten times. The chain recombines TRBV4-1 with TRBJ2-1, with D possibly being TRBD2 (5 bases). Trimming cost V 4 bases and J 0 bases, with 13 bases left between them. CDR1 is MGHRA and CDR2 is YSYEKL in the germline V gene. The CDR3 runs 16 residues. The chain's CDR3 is CASSLVHGDSYNEQFF. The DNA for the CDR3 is TGCGCCAGCAGCCTCGTCCACGGGGACTCCTACAATGAGCAGTTCTTC.

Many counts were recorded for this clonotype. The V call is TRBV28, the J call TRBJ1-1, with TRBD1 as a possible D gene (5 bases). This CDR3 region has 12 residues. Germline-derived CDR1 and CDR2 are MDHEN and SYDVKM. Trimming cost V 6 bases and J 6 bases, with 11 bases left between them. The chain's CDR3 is CASRSTVPEAFF. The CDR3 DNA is TGTGCCAGCAGGTCGACAGTCCCTGAAGCTTTCTTT.

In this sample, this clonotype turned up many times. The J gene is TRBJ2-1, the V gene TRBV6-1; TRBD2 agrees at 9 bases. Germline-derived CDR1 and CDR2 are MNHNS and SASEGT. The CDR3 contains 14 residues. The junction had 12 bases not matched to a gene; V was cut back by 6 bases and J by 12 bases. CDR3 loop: CASRSGTSKVVQFF. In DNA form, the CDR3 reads TGTGCCAGCAGATCCGGGACTAGCAAAGTGGTGCAGTTCTTC.

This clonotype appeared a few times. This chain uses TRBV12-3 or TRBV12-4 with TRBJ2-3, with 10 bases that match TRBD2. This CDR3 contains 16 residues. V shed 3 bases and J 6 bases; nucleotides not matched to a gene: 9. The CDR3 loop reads CASSFGGSGGQDTQYF. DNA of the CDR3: TGTGCCAGCAGTTTCGGGGGTAGCGGGGGGCAGGATACGCAGTATTTT.

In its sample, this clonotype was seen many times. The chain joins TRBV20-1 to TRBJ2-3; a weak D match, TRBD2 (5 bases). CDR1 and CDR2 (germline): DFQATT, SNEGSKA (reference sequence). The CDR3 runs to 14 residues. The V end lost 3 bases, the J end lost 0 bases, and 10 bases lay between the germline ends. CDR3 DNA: TGCAGTGCTAGGGGGAGCTCTAGCACAGATACGCAGTATTTT. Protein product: CSARGSSSTDTQYF.

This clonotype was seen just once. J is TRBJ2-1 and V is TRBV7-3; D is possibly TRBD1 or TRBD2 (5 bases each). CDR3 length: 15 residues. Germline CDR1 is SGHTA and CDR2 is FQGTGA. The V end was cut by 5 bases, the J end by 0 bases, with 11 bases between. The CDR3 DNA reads TGTGCCAGCAGCACAGGCCGGGGCTCCTACAATGAGCAGTTCTTC. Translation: CASSTGRGSYNEQFF.

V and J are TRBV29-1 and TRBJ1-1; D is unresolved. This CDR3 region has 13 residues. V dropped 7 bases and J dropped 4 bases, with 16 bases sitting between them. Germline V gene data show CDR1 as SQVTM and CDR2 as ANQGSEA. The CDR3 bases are TGCAGCGCTATGTGGCGGGAGAGCACTGAAGCTTTCTTT. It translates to CSAMWRESTEAFF.

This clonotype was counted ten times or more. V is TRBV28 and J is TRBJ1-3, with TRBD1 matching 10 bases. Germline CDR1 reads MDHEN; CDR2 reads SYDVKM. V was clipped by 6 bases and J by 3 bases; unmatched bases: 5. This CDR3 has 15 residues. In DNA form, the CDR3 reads TGTGCCAGCAGCTCGACAGGGGGCTTTGGAAACACCATATATTTT. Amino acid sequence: CASSSTGGFGNTIYF.

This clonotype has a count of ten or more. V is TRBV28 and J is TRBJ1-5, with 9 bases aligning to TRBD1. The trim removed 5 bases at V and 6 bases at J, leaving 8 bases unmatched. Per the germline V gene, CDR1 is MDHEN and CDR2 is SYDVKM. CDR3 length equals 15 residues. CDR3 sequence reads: CASSPLGTGTQPQHF. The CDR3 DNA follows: TGTGCCAGCAGTCCCCTGGGGACAGGGACTCAGCCCCAGCATTTT.

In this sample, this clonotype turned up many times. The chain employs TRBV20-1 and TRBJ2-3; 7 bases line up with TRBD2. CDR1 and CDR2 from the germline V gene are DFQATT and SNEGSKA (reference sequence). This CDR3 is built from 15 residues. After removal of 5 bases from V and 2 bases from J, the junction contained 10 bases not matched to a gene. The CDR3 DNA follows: TGCAGTGCTGAAAGCGGGGAGAGGTTCACAGATACGCAGTATTTT. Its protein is CSAESGERFTDTQYF.

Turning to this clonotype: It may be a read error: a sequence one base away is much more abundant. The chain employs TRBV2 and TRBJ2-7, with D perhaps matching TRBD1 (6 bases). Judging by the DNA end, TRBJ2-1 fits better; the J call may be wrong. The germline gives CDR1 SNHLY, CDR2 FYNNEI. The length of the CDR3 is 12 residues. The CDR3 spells CASTGTSYEQFF. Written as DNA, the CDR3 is TGTGCCAGCACTGGGACATCGTACGAGCAGTTCTTC.

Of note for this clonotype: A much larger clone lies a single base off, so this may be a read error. The CDR3 coding sequence is TGTGCCAGCAGCGAGGTGAGGGTTGGGAGCAGTCAGCCCCAGCATTTT. Protein sequence: CASSEVRVGSSQPQHF. The rearrangement uses TRBV6-1 and TRBJ1-5, with D hard to call. Germline V gene data show CDR1 as MNHNS and CDR2 as SASEGT. The CDR3 extends over 16 amino acids.

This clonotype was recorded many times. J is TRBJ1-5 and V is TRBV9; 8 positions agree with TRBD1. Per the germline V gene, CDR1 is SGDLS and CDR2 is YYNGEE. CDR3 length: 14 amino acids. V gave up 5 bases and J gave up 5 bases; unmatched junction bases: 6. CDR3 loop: CASSPTGGYQPQHF. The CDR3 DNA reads TGTGCCAGCAGTCCCACAGGGGGGTATCAGCCCCAGCATTTT. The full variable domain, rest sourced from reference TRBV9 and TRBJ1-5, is DSGVTQTPKHLITATGQRVTLRCSPRSGDLSVYWYQQSLDQGLQFLIQYYNGEERAKGNILERFSAQQFPDLHSELNLSSLELGDSALYFCASSPTGGYQPQHFGDGTRLSIL.

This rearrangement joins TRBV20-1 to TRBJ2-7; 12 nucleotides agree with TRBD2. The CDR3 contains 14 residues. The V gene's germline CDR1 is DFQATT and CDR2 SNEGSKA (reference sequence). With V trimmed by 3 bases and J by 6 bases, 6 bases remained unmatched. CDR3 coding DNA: TGCAGTGCTAGTCGACTAGCGGGAGCGGGCGAGCAGTACTTC. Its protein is CSASRLAGAGEQYF.

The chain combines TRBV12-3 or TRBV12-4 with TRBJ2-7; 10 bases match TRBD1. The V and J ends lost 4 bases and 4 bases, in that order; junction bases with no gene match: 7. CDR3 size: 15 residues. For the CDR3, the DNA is TGTGCCAGCAGTTCCCCCGACAGGGGGCGGTACGAGCAGTACGTC. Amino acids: CASSSPDRGRYEQYV.

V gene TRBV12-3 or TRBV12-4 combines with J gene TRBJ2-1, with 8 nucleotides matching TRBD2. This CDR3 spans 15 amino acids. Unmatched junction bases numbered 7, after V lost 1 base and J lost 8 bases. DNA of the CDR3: TGTGCCAGCAGTTTAGTGCGAGCGGGAGTATATGAGCAGTTCTTC. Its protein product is CASSLVRAGVYEQFF.

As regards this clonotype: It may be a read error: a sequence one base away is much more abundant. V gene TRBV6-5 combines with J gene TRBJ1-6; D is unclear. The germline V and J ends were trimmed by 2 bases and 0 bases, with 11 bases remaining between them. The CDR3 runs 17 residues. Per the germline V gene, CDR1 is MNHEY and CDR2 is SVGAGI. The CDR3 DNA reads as TGTGCCAGCAGTTACCCCCAAACCGGCTCCTATAATTCACCCCTCCACTTT. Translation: CASSYPQTGSYNSPLHF.

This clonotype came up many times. The DNA of the CDR3 is TGTGCCAGCAGTTTAGCGGGGGACCGCACCGGGGAGCTGTTTTTT. Translation gives CASSLAGDRTGELFF. V gene TRBV28 combines with J gene TRBJ2-2; 7 nucleotides align to TRBD2. Germline trimming cut 2 bases from V and 4 bases from J; bases unmatched to any gene: 4. The germline CDR1 and CDR2 sequences are MDHEN and SYDVKM. The CDR3 extends over 15 amino acids.

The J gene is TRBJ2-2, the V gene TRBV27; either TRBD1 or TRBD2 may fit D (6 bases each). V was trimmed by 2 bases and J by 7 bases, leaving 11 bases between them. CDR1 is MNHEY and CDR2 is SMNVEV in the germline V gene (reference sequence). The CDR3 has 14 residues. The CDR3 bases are TGTGCCAGCAGTTTACAAGGGGGAGGCGGGGAGCTGTTTTTT. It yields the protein CASSLQGGGGELFF.

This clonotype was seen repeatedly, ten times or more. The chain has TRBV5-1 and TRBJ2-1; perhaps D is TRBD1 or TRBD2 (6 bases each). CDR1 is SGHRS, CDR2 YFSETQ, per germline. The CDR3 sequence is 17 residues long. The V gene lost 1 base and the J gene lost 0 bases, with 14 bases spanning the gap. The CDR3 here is CASSLSEGGSSYNEQFF. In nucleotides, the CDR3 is TGCGCCAGCAGCTTGAGTGAGGGGGGAAGCTCCTACAATGAGCAGTTCTTC.